These 9 T cell receptor beta chains share one sample of origin, sequenced in a study of vaccination and CD4 T cells after COVID-19. Treatment reported: roughly 10-day PBMC culture with coronavirus spike peptide pools or control peptides (ViraFEST assay). What these receptors recognize is not known. Sequencing of the DNA from cultured CD4+ T cells was carried out with the Oncomine TCR Beta short-read assay. TCRdb reprocessed the PCR reads with MiXCR, giving one entry per CDR3 protein. The sample holds 7,200 or so distinct CDR3 sequences, over 60% seen once. Sequencing used CD4+ T cells from blood, cultured in vitro. These TCRs come from a human donor who had recovered from COVID-19.

This clonotype was counted once. This chain uses TRBV27 with TRBJ2-2; D perhaps matches TRBD1 (6 bases). This CDR3 has 14 residues. Looked up from germline, CDR1 is MNHEY and CDR2 is SMNVEV (reference sequence). V dropped 5 bases and J dropped 4 bases, with 11 bases sitting between them. The CDR3 bases are TGTGCCAGCAGTAAGGGACAAAGCACCGGGGAGCTGTTTTTT. Residues: CASSKGQSTGELFF.

V usage is TRBV28 and J usage is TRBJ2-3; TRBD2 agrees at 9 bases. The J segment lost 1 base and the V segment lost 4 bases, leaving 3 bases of the junction unmatched. The CDR3 is made up of 15 amino acids. Germline V gene lookup returns CDR1 MDHEN and CDR2 SYDVKM. The CDR3 protein is CASSSRLAGTDTQYF. The DNA of the CDR3 is TGTGCCAGCAGTTCCCGACTAGCGGGCACAGATACGCAGTATTTT.

By sample share, this clonotype is large. The CDR3 DNA reads TGTGCCTGGAGTAGGGGAGCTAACTATGGCTACACCTTC. This translates into CAWSRGANYGYTF. The chain carries TRBV30 and TRBJ1-2; possible D gene TRBD1, 5 bases. V gave up 2 bases and J gave up 0 bases, with 7 bases separating them. CDR3 size: 13 residues. The V gene's germline CDR1 is GTSNPN and CDR2 SVGIG (reference sequence).

In its sample, this clonotype was seen a few times. This chain connects TRBV7-2 to TRBJ1-5; D is unclear. This CDR3 region has 16 residues. Germline CDR1 SGHTA, CDR2 FQGNSA. V lost 1 base and J lost 0, with 10 bases in between. CDR3 DNA: TGTGCCAGCAGCTTAGTAACAGACTATAGCAATCAGCCCCAGCATTTT. Residues: CASSLVTDYSNQPQHF.

The chain joins TRBV7-6 to TRBJ2-1; 7 positions match TRBD2. Per the germline V gene, CDR1 is SGHVS and CDR2 is FNYEAQ. The CDR3 consists of 13 residues. V was clipped by 5 bases and J by 9 bases; unmatched bases: 7. This CDR3 reads CASSLERGREQFF. DNA for the CDR3: TGTGCCAGCAGCCTCGAGCGGGGCCGTGAGCAGTTCTTC. Supplemented by reference TRBV7-6 and TRBJ2-1, the full variable domain reads GAGVSQSPRYKVTKRGQDVALRCDPISGHVSLYWYRQALGQGPEFLTYFNYEAQQDKSGLPNDRFSAERPEGSISTLTIQRTEQRDSAMYRCASSLERGREQFFGPGTRLTVL.

The V and J genes are TRBV20-1 and TRBJ1-1; D is unclear. Germline lookup yields CDR1 DFQATT and CDR2 SNEGSKA (reference sequence). The CDR3 is 9 residues long. V dropped 7 bases and J dropped 4 bases, with 4 bases sitting between them. CDR3 sequence (DNA): TGCAGTGTAAGCACTGAAGCTTTCTTT. The encoded protein is CSVSTEAFF.

The sample holds one count of this clonotype. The chain carries TRBV6-4 and TRBJ2-1; 12 nucleotides agree with TRBD1. J was trimmed by 9 bases and V by 5 bases; bases with no gene match: 8. Looked up from germline, CDR1 is MRHNA and CDR2 is SNTAGT. The CDR3 totals 15 residues. CDR3 DNA: TGTGCCAGCAGTTACGGGGACAGGGGGCTCGGTGAGCAGTTCTTC. As protein: CASSYGDRGLGEQFF.

This clonotype has a handful of counts. This sequence joins TRBV24-1 and TRBJ2-5; tentatively, D is TRBD1 (5 bases). V lost 4 bases and J lost 4, with 15 bases in between. Per germline, CDR1 KGHDR and CDR2 SFDVKD. This CDR3 region has 15 residues. The CDR3 region has the DNA TGTGCCACCAGTGACGGCAGGGTCGGCGGAGAGACCCAGTACTTC. Protein sequence: CATSDGRVGGETQYF.

The V gene is TRBV19, the J gene TRBJ1-2, with no clear D. The V end lost 5 bases, the J end lost 5 bases, and 21 bases lay between the germline ends. Germline CDR1 is LNHDA and CDR2 is SQIVND (reference sequence). The CDR3 contains 16 residues. The CDR3 spells CASSLLESHGIYGYTF. The CDR3 coding sequence is TGTGCCAGTAGTCTCCTCGAGTCGCATGGGATTTATGGCTACACCTTC.